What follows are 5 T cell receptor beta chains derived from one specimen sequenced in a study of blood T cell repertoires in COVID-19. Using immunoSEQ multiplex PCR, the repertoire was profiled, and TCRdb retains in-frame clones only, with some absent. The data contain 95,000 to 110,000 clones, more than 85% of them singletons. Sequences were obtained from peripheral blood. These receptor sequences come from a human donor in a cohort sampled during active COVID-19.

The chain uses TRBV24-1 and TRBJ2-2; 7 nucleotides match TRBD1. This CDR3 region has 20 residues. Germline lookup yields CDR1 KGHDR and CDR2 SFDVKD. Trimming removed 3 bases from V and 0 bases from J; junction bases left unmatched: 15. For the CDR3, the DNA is TGTGCCACCAGTGATATTGGGACAGAGAACTTGTTCGCGAACACCGGGGAGCTGTTTTTT. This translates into CATSDIGTENLFANTGELFF.

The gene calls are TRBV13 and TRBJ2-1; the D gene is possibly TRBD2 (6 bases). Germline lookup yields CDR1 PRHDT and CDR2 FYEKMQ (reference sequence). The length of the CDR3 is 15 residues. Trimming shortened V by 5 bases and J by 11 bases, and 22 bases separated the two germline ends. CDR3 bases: TGTGCCAGCAGCCTCAGCGGGCTCTTTACAATGAAGCAGTTCTTC. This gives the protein CASSLSGLFTMKQFF.

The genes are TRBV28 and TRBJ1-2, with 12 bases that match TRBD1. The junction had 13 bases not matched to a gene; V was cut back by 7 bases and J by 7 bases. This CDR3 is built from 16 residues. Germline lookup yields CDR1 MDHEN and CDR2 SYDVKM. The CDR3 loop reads CASTSGTGGFTRGYTF. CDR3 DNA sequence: TGTGCCAGCACCAGCGGGACAGGGGGCTTTACGCGTGGCTACACCTTC.

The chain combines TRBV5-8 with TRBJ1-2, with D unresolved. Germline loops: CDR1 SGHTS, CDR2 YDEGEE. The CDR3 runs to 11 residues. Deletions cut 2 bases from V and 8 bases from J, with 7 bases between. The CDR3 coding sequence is TGTGCCAGCAGCTTTTCTAGAGGCTACACCTTC. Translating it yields CASSFSRGYTF. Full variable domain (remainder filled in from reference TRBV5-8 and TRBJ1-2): EAGVTQSPTHLIKTRGQQATLRCSPISGHTSVYWYQQALGLGLQFLLWYDEGEERNRGNFPPRFSGRQFPNYSSELNVNALELEDSALYLCASSFSRGYTFGSGTRLTVV.

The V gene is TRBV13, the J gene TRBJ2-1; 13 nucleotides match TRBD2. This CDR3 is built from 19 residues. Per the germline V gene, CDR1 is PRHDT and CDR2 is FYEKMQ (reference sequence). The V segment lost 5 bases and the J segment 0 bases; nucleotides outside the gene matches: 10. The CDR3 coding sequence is TGTGCCAGCAGCCCGGACGGACTAGCGGGGGTTACCTCCTACAATGAGCAGTTCTTC. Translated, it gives CASSPDGLAGVTSYNEQFF.